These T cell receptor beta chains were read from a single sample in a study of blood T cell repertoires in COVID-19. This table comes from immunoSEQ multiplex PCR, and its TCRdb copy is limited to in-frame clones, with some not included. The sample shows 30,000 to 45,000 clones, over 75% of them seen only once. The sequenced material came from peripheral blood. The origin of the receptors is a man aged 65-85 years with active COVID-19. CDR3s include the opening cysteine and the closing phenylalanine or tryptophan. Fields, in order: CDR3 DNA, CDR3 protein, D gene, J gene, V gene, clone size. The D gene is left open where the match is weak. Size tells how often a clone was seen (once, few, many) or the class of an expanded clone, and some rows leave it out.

TGTGCCAGCCATAGGTCGCCAGGACAAGAGACCCAGTACTTC,CASHRSPGQETQYF,NA,TRBJ2-5,TRBV6-5,NA
TGTGCCAGCAGCTTAAACCGAGACTACGAGCAGTACTTC,CASSLNRDYEQYF,NA,TRBJ2-7,TRBV7-6,NA
TGTGCCAGCAGTCTCTTCAGCGCAGGGGTAAATCAGCCCCAGCATTTT,CASSLFSAGVNQPQHF,NA,TRBJ1-5,TRBV28,few
TGTGCCAGCAGCTTGGATAGGGGAATGAGCGGCTACACCTTC,CASSLDRGMSGYTF,NA,TRBJ1-2,TRBV5-4,once
TGTGCCAGCTCACCCTTAGGACAGGGGGCTTCCAAAAACATTCAGTACTTC,CASSPLGQGASKNIQYF,TRBD1,TRBJ2-4,TRBV18,NA
TGTGCCAGCAGTTACGACACTTCCTATGGCTACACCTTC,CASSYDTSYGYTF,NA,TRBJ1-2,TRBV6-5,NA
TGTGCCAGCAACTACGGGAGGGAGTACGAGCAGTACTTC,CASNYGREYEQYF,TRBD2,TRBJ2-7,TRBV6-6,NA
TGTGCCAGCATCATACAGGGGGCCGTTAACGAGCAGTACTTC,CASIIQGAVNEQYF,TRBD1,TRBJ2-7,TRBV2,once
TGCAGCGTTGTGCTCCGGGGAGGGAACATTCAGTACTTC,CSVVLRGGNIQYF,TRBD2,TRBJ2-4,TRBV29-1,NA
TGTGCCAGCAGCTTGCTTTTTACAGGGGGCTTCTACGAGCAGTACTTC,CASSLLFTGGFYEQYF,TRBD1,TRBJ2-7,TRBV5-5,once
TGTGCCAGCATTAGCGGGGCTTCCTACAATGAGCAGTTCTTC,CASISGASYNEQFF,TRBD2,TRBJ2-1,TRBV28,NA
NA,CASSSSGVTEAFF,NA,TRBJ1-1,TRBV28,few
TGTGCCAGCAGCCTCCCGGGCTCCTACAATGAGCAGTTCTTC,CASSLPGSYNEQFF,NA,TRBJ2-1,TRBV7-8,NA
TGCAGCGTTGAAGAGGGGACTAGCGGGAGAGTATTAGATACGCAGTATTTT,CSVEEGTSGRVLDTQYF,TRBD2,TRBJ2-3,TRBV29-1,NA
TGTGCCAGCAGGACCGGGACAGGGTTGGAGCAGTACTTC,CASRTGTGLEQYF,TRBD1,TRBJ2-7,TRBV2,NA
TGTGCCAGCAGCATAGGGGGACAGTTCTACGAGCAGTACTTC,CASSIGGQFYEQYF,TRBD1,TRBJ2-7,TRBV7-9,NA
TGTGCCAGCAGTTATCCGGGACAGGGGAACACTGAAGCTTTCTTT,CASSYPGQGNTEAFF,TRBD1,TRBJ1-1,TRBV5-4,NA
TGTGCCAGCAGCCCTATTCCGTGTGAGCAGTACTTC,CASSPIPCEQYF,NA,TRBJ2-7,TRBV11-3,NA
TGTGCCAGCAGTGAGGACAGGGGAGGCTATGGCTACACCTTC,CASSEDRGGYGYTF,TRBD1,TRBJ1-2,TRBV6-1,few
TGTGCCAGCAGTGACTTTGCAACTAATGAAAAACTGTTTTTT,CASSDFATNEKLFF,NA,TRBJ1-4,TRBV5-4,NA
TGTGCCAGCAGTTCCGGGACAAACACCGGGGAGCTGTTTTTT,CASSSGTNTGELFF,NA,TRBJ2-2,TRBV27,NA
TGTGCCAGTAACCGAGGGGGGGGTAGCTACGAGCAGTACTTC,CASNRGGGSYEQYF,NA,TRBJ2-7,TRBV19,NA
TGTGCCACCAGTGATTATGGTTTTAGCTATGGCTACACCTTC,CATSDYGFSYGYTF,NA,TRBJ1-2,TRBV24-1,NA